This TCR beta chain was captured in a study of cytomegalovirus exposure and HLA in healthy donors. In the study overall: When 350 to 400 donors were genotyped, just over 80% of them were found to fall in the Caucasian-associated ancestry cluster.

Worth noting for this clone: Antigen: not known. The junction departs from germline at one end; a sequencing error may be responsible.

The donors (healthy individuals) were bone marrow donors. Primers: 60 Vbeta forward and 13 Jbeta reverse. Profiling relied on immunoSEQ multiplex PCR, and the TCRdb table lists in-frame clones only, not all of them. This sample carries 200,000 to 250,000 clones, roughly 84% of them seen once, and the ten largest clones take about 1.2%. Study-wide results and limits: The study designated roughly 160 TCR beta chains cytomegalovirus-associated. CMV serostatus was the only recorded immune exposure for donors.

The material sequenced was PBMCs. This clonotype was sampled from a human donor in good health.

The CDR3 region is CASSLQLGALTDTQYF. DNA for the CDR3: TGTGCTAGCAGCTTACAACTTGGGGCTCTCACAGATACGCAGTATTTT. The rearrangement uses TRBV7-7 and TRBJ2-3; tentatively, D is TRBD1 (5 bases). The CDR3 loop spans 16 amino acids. Germline V lookup: CDR1 SSHAT, CDR2 FNYEAQ (reference sequence).